The 2 T cell receptor beta chains reported below all come from one sample, sequenced in a study of cytomegalovirus exposure and HLA in healthy donors (dated by TCRdb to 2016 to 2017). Receptor amplification or capture employed the immunoSEQ multiplex PCR assay. TCRdb limited this immuneACCESS table to in-frame rearrangements with V and J called. A share of clones is missing; checked studies link under half to unresolved V genes, and the rest is unexplained. Recorded for this sample are 65,000 or so clones; about 91% of them occurred a single time. Clones ranked in the top ten supply 1% to 1.5% of the sample. Sequenced: PBMCs. Every receptor here comes from a woman between 18 and 29 years old in good health and CMV-seronegative.

The chain combines TRBV2 with TRBJ2-2; possibly TRBD2 for D (6 bases). V gave up 6 bases and J gave up 1 base, with 12 bases separating them. The germline CDR1 and CDR2 sequences are SNHLY and FYNNEI. The CDR3 is 15 amino acids. CDR3 in DNA: TGTGCCAGCAGGTTAGGAGGGGTGAACACCGGGGAGCTGTTTTTT. It codes for CASRLGGVNTGELFF.

The rearrangement links TRBV16 to TRBJ2-5, with D possibly TRBD1 on 5 matching bases. Germline CDR1 is KGHSY and CDR2 is FQNENV. V dropped 2 bases and J dropped 3 bases, with 31 bases sitting between them. There are 21 residues in the CDR3. CDR3 amino acids: CASSQMRRAPKPIPAKETQYF. CDR3 in DNA: TGTGCCAGCAGCCAAATGCGCAGGGCTCCTAAACCAATCCCCGCGAAAGAGACCCAGTACTTC.